A single sample is the source of the 4 T cell receptor beta chains below, sequenced in a study of blood T cell repertoires in COVID-19. The repertoire was sequenced with immunoSEQ multiplex PCR; TCRdb's copy has only in-frame clones and lacks some. This sample yields 350,000 to 400,000 clones, of which 85% to 90% are seen a single time; about 1% belongs to the top ten. Specimen: PBMCs or T cells enriched from blood (not recorded which). Receptors were obtained from a man younger than 30 who had recovered from COVID-19.

This chain uses TRBV6-5 with TRBJ1-6, with D possibly matching TRBD1 (6 bases). Trimming pared 10 bases from V and 0 bases from J, leaving 13 bases between. Germline CDR1 and CDR2: MNHEY and SVGAGI. The CDR3 consists of 15 residues. CDR3 bases: TGTGCCACCAAGGACAGAAGCTCCTATAATTCACCCCTCCACTTT. Protein product: CATKDRSSYNSPLHF.

V is TRBV6-5 and J is TRBJ1-2, with a weak D call TRBD1 (5 bases). This CDR3 comprises 14 residues. V lost 8 bases to trimming and J lost 9 bases, with 22 bases between them. From germline, CDR1 is MNHEY and CDR2 SVGAGI. The CDR3 sequence: CASGSLTAFESYTF. CDR3 DNA sequence: TGTGCCAGCGGATCCCTGACAGCCTTTGAGAGCTACACCTTC.

The CDR3 DNA is TGTGCCAGCAGTTTTATGGAGACCCAGTACTTC. It yields the protein CASSFMETQYF. The J gene is TRBJ2-5, the V gene TRBV12-3 or TRBV12-4; no clear D. This CDR3 comprises 11 residues. Deletions cut 3 bases from V and 5 bases from J, with 4 bases between.

This clone has only a few counts. V is TRBV28 and J is TRBJ1-4; D might be TRBD1 (5 bases). The germline gives CDR1 MDHEN, CDR2 SYDVKM. Deletions cut 8 bases from V and 10 bases from J, with 17 bases between. This CDR3 has 13 residues. Here the CDR3 DNA reads TGTGCCAGCTACCAGGGCACCCCTGGAAAACTGTTTTTT. Protein: CASYQGTPGKLFF.